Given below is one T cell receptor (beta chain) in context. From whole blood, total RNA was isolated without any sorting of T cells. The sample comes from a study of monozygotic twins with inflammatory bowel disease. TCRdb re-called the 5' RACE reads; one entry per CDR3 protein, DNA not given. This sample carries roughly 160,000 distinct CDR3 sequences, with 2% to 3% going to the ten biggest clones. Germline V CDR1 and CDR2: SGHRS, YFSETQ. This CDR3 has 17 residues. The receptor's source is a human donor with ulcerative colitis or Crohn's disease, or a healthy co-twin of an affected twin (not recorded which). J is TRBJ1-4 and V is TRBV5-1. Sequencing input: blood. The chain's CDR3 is CASSLDGLGQINEKLFF.